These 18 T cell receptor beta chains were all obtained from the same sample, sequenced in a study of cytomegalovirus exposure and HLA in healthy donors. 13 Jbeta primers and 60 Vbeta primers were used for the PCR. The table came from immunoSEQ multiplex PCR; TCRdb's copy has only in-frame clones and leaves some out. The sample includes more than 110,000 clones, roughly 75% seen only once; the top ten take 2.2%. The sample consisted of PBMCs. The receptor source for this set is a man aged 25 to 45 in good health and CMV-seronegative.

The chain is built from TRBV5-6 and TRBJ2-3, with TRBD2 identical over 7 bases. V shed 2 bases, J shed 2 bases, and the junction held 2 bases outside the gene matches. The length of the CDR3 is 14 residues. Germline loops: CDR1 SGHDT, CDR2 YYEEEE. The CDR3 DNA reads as TGTGCCAGCAGCTTAGGGACTAACACAGATACGCAGTATTTT. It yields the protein CASSLGTNTDTQYF.

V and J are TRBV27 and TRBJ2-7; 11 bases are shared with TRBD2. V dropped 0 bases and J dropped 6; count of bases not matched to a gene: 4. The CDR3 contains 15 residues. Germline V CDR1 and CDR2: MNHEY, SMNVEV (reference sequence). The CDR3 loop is CASSLSPSGGSEQYF. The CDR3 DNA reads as TGTGCCAGCAGTTTATCACCTAGCGGGGGGTCCGAGCAGTACTTC.

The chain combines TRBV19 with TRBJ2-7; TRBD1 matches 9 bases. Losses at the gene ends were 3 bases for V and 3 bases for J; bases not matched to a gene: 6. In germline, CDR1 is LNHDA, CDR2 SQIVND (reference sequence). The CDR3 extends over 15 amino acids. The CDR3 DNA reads TGTGCCAGTAGTATCGGACAGGGGCCGGACTACGAGCAGTACTTC. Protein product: CASSIGQGPDYEQYF.

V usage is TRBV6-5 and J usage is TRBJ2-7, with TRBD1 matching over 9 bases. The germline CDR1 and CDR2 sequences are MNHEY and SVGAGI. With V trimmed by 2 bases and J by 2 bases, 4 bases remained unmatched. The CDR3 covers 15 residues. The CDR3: CASSYGTGKPYEQYF. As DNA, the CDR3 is TGTGCCAGCAGTTACGGGACAGGGAAACCCTACGAGCAGTACTTC.

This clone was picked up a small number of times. This CDR3 reads CASKTGAGNTIYF. CDR3 coding DNA: TGTGCCAGCAAAACAGGCGCCGGAAACACCATATATTTT. This chain connects TRBV7-9 to TRBJ1-3; D is perhaps TRBD1 (5 bases). V gave up 7 bases and J gave up 4 bases, with 11 bases separating them. This CDR3 region has 13 residues. CDR1 SEHNR and CDR2 FQNEAQ come from the germline V gene (reference sequence).

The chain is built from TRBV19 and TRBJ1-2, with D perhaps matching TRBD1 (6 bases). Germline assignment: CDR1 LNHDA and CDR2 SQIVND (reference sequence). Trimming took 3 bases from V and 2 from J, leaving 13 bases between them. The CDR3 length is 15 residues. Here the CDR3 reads CASSMGVGTNYGYTF. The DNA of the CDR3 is TGTGCCAGTAGTATGGGTGTGGGGACAAACTATGGCTACACCTTC.

The CDR3 here is CASSGLRAGAGNEQFF. CDR3 in DNA: TGTGCCAGCAGTGGACTGAGGGCGGGGGCCGGCAATGAGCAGTTCTTC. The V gene is TRBV2, the J gene TRBJ2-1; D may be TRBD2 (7 bases). Trimming removed 4 bases from V and 6 bases from J, with 19 bases in between. CDR1 SNHLY and CDR2 FYNNEI come from the germline V gene. There are 16 residues in the CDR3.

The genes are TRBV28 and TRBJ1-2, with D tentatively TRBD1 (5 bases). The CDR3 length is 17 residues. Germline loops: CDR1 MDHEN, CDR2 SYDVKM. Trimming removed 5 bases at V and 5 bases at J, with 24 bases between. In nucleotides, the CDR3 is TGTGCCAGCAGTCCGTGGACAAGGGTGGGAACACTGTATGGCTACACCTTC. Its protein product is CASSPWTRVGTLYGYTF.

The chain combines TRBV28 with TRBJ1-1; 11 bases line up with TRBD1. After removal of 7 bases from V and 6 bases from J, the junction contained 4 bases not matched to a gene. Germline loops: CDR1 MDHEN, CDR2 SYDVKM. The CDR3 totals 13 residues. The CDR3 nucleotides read TGTGCCAGCACCCGGACAGGGGGCCCTGAAGCTTTCTTT. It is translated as CASTRTGGPEAFF.

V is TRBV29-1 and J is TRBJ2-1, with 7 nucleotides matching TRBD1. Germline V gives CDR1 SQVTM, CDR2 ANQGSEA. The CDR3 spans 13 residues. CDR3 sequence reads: CSPDRVNQNEQFF. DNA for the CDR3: TGCAGTCCCGACAGGGTTAACCAAAATGAGCAGTTCTTC.

CDR3 sequence reads: CASSAGHRYEQYF. The CDR3 DNA sequence: TGTGCCAGCAGTGCGGGACACCGCTACGAGCAGTACTTC. V and J are TRBV6-1 and TRBJ2-7; perhaps TRBD1 as D (6 bases). Trimming left V 4 bases short and J 3 bases short, with 10 bases between. The CDR3 has 13 residues. Germline V gene lookup returns CDR1 MNHNS and CDR2 SASEGT.

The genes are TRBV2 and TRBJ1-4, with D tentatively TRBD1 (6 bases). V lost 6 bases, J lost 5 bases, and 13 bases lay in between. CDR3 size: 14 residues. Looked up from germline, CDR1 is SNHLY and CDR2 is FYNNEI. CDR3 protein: CASSLQGVNEKLFF. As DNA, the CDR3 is TGTGCCAGCAGCCTACAGGGTGTGAATGAAAAACTGTTTTTT.

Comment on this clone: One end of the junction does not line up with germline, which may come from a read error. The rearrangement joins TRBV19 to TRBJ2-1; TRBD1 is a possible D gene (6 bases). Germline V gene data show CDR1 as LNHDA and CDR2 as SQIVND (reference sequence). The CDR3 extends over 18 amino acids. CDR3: CASSIGPTALDRTNGQFF. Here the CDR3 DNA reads TGTGCCAGTAGTATAGGCCCCACTGCACTCGACAGGACGAATGGGCAGTTCTTC.

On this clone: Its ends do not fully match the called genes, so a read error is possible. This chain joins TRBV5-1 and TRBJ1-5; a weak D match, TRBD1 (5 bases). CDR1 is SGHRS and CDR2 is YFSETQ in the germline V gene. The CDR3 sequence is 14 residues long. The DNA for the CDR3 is TGCGCCAGCAGCTACCTCGGGGGGGATCAGCCCCAGAATTTT. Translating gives CASSYLGGDQPQNF.

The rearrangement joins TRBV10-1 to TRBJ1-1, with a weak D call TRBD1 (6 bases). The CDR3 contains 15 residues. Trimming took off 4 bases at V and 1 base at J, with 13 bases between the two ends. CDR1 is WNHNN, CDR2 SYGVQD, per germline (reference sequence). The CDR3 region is CASSGSRGWNTEAFF. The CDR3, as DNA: TGCGCCAGCAGTGGGAGCAGGGGATGGAACACTGAAGCTTTCTTT.

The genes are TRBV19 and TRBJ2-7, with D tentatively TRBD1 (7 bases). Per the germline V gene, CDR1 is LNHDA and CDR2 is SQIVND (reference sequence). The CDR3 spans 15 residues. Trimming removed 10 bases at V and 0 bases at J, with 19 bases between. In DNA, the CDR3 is TGTGCCACCAGAGGAGGGGGCCTAAGCTCCTACGAGCAGTACTTC. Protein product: CATRGGGLSSYEQYF.

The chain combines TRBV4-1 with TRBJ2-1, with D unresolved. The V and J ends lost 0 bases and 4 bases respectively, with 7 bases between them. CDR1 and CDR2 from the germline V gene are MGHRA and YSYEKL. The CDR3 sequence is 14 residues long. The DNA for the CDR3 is TGCGCCAGCAGCCAAGATCGGGTTTACAATGAGCAGTTCTTC. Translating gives CASSQDRVYNEQFF.

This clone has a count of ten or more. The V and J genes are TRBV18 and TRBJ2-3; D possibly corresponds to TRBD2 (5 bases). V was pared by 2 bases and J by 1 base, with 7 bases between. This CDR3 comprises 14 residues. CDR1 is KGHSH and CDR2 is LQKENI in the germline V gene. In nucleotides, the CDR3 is TGTGCCAGCTCACCAGGACTTCGCACAGATACGCAGTATTTT. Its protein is CASSPGLRTDTQYF.